Below, 2 T cell receptor beta chains from the same sample are listed, as sequenced in a study of technical replicates of blood from several donors. The method was immunoSEQ multiplex PCR; TCRdb's version includes in-frame clones alone and lacks a portion of them. The sample lists about 85,000 clones; around 94% were seen once. Sequencing was performed on T cells isolated from PBMCs. These receptors were taken from a human donor in good health.

The chain is built from TRBV27 and TRBJ2-7; tentative D call: TRBD1 (6 bases). CDR3 length: 13 amino acids. Between the trimmed V and J ends, which lost 2 bases and 7 bases, there was a span of 12 bases. The germline CDR1 and CDR2 sequences are MNHEY and SMNVEV (reference sequence). The CDR3 loop reads CASSLARGTEQYF. For the CDR3, the DNA is TGTGCCAGCAGTTTAGCCCGAGGGACAGAGCAGTACTTC.

The chain employs TRBV2 and TRBJ1-5, with 9 nucleotides matching TRBD1. Looked up from germline, CDR1 is SNHLY and CDR2 is FYNNEI. The CDR3 totals 15 residues. Trimming took 6 bases from V and 5 from J; bases not matched to a gene: 8. The CDR3 DNA is TGTGCCAGCAGCCGCGAGACAGGGGGGTATCAGCCCCAGCATTTT. Amino acids: CASSRETGGYQPQHF.